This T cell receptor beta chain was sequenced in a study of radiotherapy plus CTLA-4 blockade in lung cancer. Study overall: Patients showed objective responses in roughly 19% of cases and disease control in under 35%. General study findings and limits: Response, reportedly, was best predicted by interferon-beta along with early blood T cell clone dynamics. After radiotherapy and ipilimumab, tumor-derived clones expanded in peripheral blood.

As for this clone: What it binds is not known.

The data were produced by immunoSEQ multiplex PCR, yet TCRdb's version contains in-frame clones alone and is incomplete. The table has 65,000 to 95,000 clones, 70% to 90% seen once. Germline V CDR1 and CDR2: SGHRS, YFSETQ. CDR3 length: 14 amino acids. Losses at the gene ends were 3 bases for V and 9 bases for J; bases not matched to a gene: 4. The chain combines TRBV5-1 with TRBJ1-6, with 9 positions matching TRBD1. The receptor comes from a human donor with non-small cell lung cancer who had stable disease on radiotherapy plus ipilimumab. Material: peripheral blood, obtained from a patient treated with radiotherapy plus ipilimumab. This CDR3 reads CASSSDRGGSPLHF. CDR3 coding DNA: TGCGCCAGCAGCTCGGACAGGGGCGGTTCACCCCTCCACTTT.